The T cell receptor beta chain under discussion was sequenced for a study of CD8 T cells in Susac syndrome. RNA was extracted with the RNeasy kit, and a quantity of 0.5 to 1 ug was reverse transcribed using random hexamers. TCRdb reanalysed the immunoSEQ multiplex PCR reads using MiXCR and keeps one entry per CDR3 protein. The sample has 250,000 to 350,000 distinct CDR3 sequences, roughly nine tenths seen once. CDR1 SEHNR and CDR2 FQNEAQ come from the germline V gene (reference sequence). The CDR3 contains 12 residues. Trimming took 5 bases from V and 11 from J, leaving 15 bases between them. The TCR originated in a human donor with multiple sclerosis. The V and J genes are TRBV7-9 and TRBJ1-2; possibly TRBD1 for D (6 bases). The source material was CD4+ T cells from PBMCs. DNA for the CDR3: TGTGCCAGCAGCACCGGGACAACGGTATACACCTTC. Protein product: CASSTGTTVYTF. Variable domain in full (rest from reference TRBV7-9 and TRBJ1-2): DTGVSQNPRHKITKRGQNVTFRCDPISEHNRLYWYRQTLGQGPEFLTYFQNEAQLEKSRLLSDRFSAERPKGSFSTLEIQRTEQGDSAMYLCASSTGTTVYTFGSGTRLTVV.